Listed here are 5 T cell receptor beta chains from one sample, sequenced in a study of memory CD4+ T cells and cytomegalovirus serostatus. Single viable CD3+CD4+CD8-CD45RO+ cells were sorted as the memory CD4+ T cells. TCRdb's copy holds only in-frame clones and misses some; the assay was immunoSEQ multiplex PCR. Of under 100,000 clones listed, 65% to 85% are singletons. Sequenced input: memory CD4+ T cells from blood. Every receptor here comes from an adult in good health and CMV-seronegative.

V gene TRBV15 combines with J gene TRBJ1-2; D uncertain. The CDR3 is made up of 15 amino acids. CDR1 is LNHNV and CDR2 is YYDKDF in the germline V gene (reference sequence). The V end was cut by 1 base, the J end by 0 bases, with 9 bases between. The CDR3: CATSRAQSANYGYTF. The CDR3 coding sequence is TGTGCCACCAGCAGAGCCCAATCAGCTAACTATGGCTACACCTTC.

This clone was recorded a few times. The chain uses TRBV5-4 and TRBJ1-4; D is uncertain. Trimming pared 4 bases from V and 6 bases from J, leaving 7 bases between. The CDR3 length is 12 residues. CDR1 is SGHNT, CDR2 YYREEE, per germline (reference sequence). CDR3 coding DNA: TGTGCCAGCAGCCGGAAGGATGAAAAACTGTTTTTT. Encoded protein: CASSRKDEKLFF.

As DNA, the CDR3 is TGTGCCAGCAGCGTTACTATGACAGGGCAAACCTACGAGCAGTACTTC. It translates to CASSVTMTGQTYEQYF. The chain carries TRBV9 and TRBJ2-7, with 7 bases fitting TRBD1. Germline CDR1 and CDR2: SGDLS and YYNGEE. V shed 2 bases and J 2 bases; nucleotides not matched to a gene: 10. The CDR3 has 16 amino acids. Full variable domain (remainder filled in from reference TRBV9 and TRBJ2-7): DSGVTQTPKHLITATGQRVTLRCSPRSGDLSVYWYQQSLDQGLQFLIQYYNGEERAKGNILERFSAQQFPDLHSELNLSSLELGDSALYFCASSVTMTGQTYEQYFGPGTRLTVT.

This chain's CDR3 is CASSEYRQGDGYTF. The CDR3 DNA is TGTGCCAGCAGTGAATATAGGCAGGGAGATGGCTACACCTTC. This chain joins TRBV2 and TRBJ1-2; TRBD1 is a possible D gene (5 bases). This CDR3 spans 14 amino acids. Trimming removed 2 bases from V and 6 bases from J, with 13 bases in between. Germline V gives CDR1 SNHLY, CDR2 FYNNEI.

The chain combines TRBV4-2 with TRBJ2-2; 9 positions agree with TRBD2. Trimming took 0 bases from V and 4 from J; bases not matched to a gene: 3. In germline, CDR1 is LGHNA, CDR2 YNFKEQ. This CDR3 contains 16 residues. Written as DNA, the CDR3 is TGTGCCAGCAGCCAAGATCTAGCGGGGCGCACCGGGGAGCTGTTTTTT. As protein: CASSQDLAGRTGELFF.